This TCR beta chain is drawn from a study of T cell responses to AZD1222 COVID-19 vaccine. Study summary: Second-dose intervals of approximately 4 or approximately 12 weeks were pooled. Study-wide points: CD4 TCRs linked to vaccination spanned spike, dominating at 160-218 and 743-854.

This CDR3 is 17 amino acids long. CDR1 and CDR2 from the germline V gene are SGHVT and SQSDAQ. V was clipped by 4 bases and J by 3 bases; unmatched bases: 5. On this clone: Antigen: not known.

Sequencing was performed with immunoSEQ multiplex PCR; in TCRdb, only in-frame clones are kept and a portion is missing. The sample holds over 95,000 clones, approximately 90% seen once. This sequence originates from an adult in good health. This specimen was peripheral blood, taken on day 0 of AZD1222 vaccination. The genes are TRBV7-4 and TRBJ2-3; 15 positions agree with TRBD2. This chain's CDR3 is CASSYPGLAGGTDTQYF. The CDR3, as DNA: TGTGCCAGCAGCTACCCGGGACTAGCGGGAGGAACAGATACGCAGTATTTT.